The clone carrying this T cell receptor (beta chain) showed up many times. No antigen is known for it. The lymph nodes were axillary draining lymph nodes from breast cancer patients. This record belongs to a study of breast tumors, draining lymph nodes, adjacent tissues. V dropped 3 bases and J dropped 4 bases, with 10 bases sitting between them. Germline lookup yields CDR1 DFQATT and CDR2 SNEGSKA (reference sequence). The CDR3 extends over 13 amino acids. Overall study findings and caveats: The data were judged consistent with most tumor T cells coming from lymph node and expanding in tumor. Luminal-like breast cancer showed significantly greater tumor-nontumor repertoire similarity than basal-like breast cancer did. Tumors had less TCR diversity than lymph nodes, more than nontumor tissue.

From the multiplex PCR reads, TCRdb called clonotypes with MiXCR, one entry per CDR3 protein. The sample shows 200,000 to 300,000 distinct CDR3 sequences, about 33% of them seen only once. Sequenced sample: axillary lymph node tissue. This chain joins TRBV20-1 and TRBJ2-1; no definite D call. This receptor was identified in a female donor with breast cancer. Some clones in this sample may be carry-over from other donors' samples. The CDR3 spells CSASPVEYNEQFF. The CDR3 region has the DNA TGCAGTGCTAGCCCCGTTGAATACAATGAGCAGTTCTTC.